The 4 T cell receptor beta chains below come from one sample, sequenced in a study of CXCR3-negative and CXCR3-positive naive CD8 T cells. Findings and caveats of the study: CXCR3-positive naive cells had TRB CDR3s that were more hydrophobic than CXCR3-negative naive cells had.

UMI-labeled 5' RACE TRB cDNA libraries were prepared from the cells. TCRdb reprocessed the 5' RACE reads, keeping one entry per CDR3 protein, no DNA. The sample is made up of 50,000 or so distinct CDR3 sequences, and the top ten hold around 0.58% of it. Antigens for these TCRs are unknown. The material sequenced was naive CXCR3+ CD8+ T cells from blood. Subset described: CD45RO-CCR7+CD27+CD95- naive CD8+ T cells expressing CXCR3 (TNR3+). Receptor source: a human donor in good health. Some clones in this sample may be carry-over from other donors' samples.

The chain joins TRBV20-1 to TRBJ2-7; as DNA is missing, the TRBD1 call by TCRdb cannot be tested. CDR1 and CDR2 from the germline V gene are DFQATT and SNEGSKA (reference sequence). The CDR3 runs to 14 residues. CDR3 region: CSARGRGSSYEQYF.

CDR3 protein: CASSQYREMSEAFF. The chain combines TRBV4-3 with TRBJ1-1; TCRdb names TRBD1, which stays unverified in the absence of DNA. Per germline, CDR1 LGHNA and CDR2 YSLEER. This CDR3 contains 14 residues.

The chain couples TRBV7-9 to TRBJ2-5. This CDR3 spans 13 amino acids. Germline-derived CDR1 and CDR2 are SEHNR and FQNEAQ (reference sequence). CDR3 residues: CASSYPPQETQYF. The complete variable domain, with remaining parts taken from reference TRBV7-9 and TRBJ2-5, reads DTGVSQNPRHKITKRGQNVTFRCDPISEHNRLYWYRQTLGQGPEFLTYFQNEAQLEKSRLLSDRFSAERPKGSFSTLEIQRTEQGDSAMYLCASSYPPQETQYFGPGTRLLVL.

The chain combines TRBV7-8 with TRBJ2-7; the TRBD1 assignment by TCRdb is unverifiable without DNA. CDR1 and CDR2 (germline): SGHVS, FQNEAQ. The CDR3 has 15 residues. The CDR3: CASSFELGPYYEQYF.